The 29 T cell receptor beta chains reported below all come from one sample, sequenced in a study of CD8 T cells in Susac syndrome. Reverse transcription of about 0.45 to 1 ug RNA was performed with random hexamers. MiXCR, run by TCRdb on the immunoSEQ multiplex PCR reads, gives a single entry per CDR3 protein. The sample shows approximately 230,000 distinct CDR3 sequences, around 95% of them seen only once. Sample: CD4+ T cells from PBMCs. These receptor sequences come from a human donor with multiple sclerosis.

CDR3 sequence: CASSQEARGWETQYF. As DNA, the CDR3 is TGTGCCAGCAGCCAAGAAGCTAGGGGCTGGGAGACCCAGTACTTC. The chain has TRBV14 and TRBJ2-5, with D perhaps matching TRBD1 (5 bases). The CDR3 runs to 15 residues. CDR1 is SGHDN, CDR2 FVKESK, per germline. Trimming shortened V by 0 bases and J by 5 bases, and 13 bases separated the two germline ends. Using reference TRBV14 and TRBJ2-5 for the parts outside the CDR3, the full variable domain is EAGVTQFPSHSVIEKGQTVTLRCDPISGHDNLYWYRRVMGKEIKFLLHFVKESKQDESGMPNNRFLAERTGGTYSTLKVQPAELEDSGVYFCASSQEARGWETQYFGPGTRLLVL.

The CDR3 DNA reads as TGTGCCAGCAGGGAAATTCGGGACAACCTCTCTGGAAACACCATATATTTT. This sequence encodes CASREIRDNLSGNTIYF. The rearrangement uses TRBV6-1 and TRBJ1-3, with D tentatively TRBD1 (6 bases). Trimming took off 6 bases at V and 0 bases at J, with 18 bases between the two ends. From germline, CDR1 is MNHNS and CDR2 SASEGT. The CDR3 totals 17 residues.

J is TRBJ1-1 and V is TRBV9; D is undetermined. Germline values: CDR1 SGDLS, CDR2 YYNGEE. The CDR3 covers 12 residues. The V gene lost 2 bases and the J gene lost 7 bases, with 9 bases spanning the gap. The CDR3 sequence is CASSVVDGEAFF. The CDR3 DNA is TGTGCCAGCAGCGTGGTTGACGGTGAAGCTTTCTTT. The whole variable domain, remainder taken from reference TRBV9 and TRBJ1-1, is DSGVTQTPKHLITATGQRVTLRCSPRSGDLSVYWYQQSLDQGLQFLIQYYNGEERAKGNILERFSAQQFPDLHSELNLSSLELGDSALYFCASSVVDGEAFFGQGTRLTVV.

The chain joins TRBV10-1 to TRBJ2-1, with no clear D. This CDR3 has 12 amino acids. Germline loops: CDR1 WNHNN, CDR2 SYGVQD (reference sequence). Trimming removed 0 bases at V and 8 bases at J, with 5 bases between. The CDR3 protein is CASSESSYEQFF. CDR3 sequence (DNA): TGCGCCAGCAGTGAGTCGAGTTATGAGCAGTTCTTC.

The V and J genes are TRBV28 and TRBJ2-7; TRBD1 aligns across 8 bases. Germline V lookup: CDR1 MDHEN, CDR2 SYDVKM. V was pared by 7 bases and J by 1 base, with 12 bases of the junction left unmatched. This CDR3 spans 16 amino acids. The CDR3, as DNA: TGTGCCAGCACTCCTTTGGACAGGGTAGAGTCCTACGAGCAGTACGTC. Translated, it gives CASTPLDRVESYEQYV.

In DNA, the CDR3 is TGTGCCAGCAGCTCAACGGCCACAACTAATGAAAAACTGTTTTTT. It translates to CASSSTATTNEKLFF. The rearrangement joins TRBV7-9 to TRBJ1-4; no firm D call. V dropped 4 bases and J dropped 0 bases, with 9 bases sitting between them. The CDR3 is 15 residues long. The germline CDR1 and CDR2 sequences are SEHNR and FQNEAQ (reference sequence).

The sample holds one count of this clonotype. The gene calls are TRBV5-4 and TRBJ1-2; 11 nucleotides align to TRBD1. CDR1 is SGHNT and CDR2 is YYREEE in the germline V gene (reference sequence). The CDR3 is 15 amino acids. The trim removed 4 bases at V and 4 bases at J, leaving 6 bases unmatched. This chain's CDR3 is CASSLDRGLGYGYTF. In DNA, the CDR3 is TGTGCCAGCAGCCTGGACAGGGGGCTTGGCTATGGCTACACCTTC.

This clonotype occurred once. The chain joins TRBV27 to TRBJ1-2; D is possibly TRBD1 (6 bases). Per the germline V gene, CDR1 is MNHEY and CDR2 is SMNVEV (reference sequence). Trimming left V 6 bases short and J 5 bases short, with 22 bases between. The CDR3 spans 16 residues. CDR3 nucleotides: TGTGCCAGCAGCAAGACAGGACGAGAGGGCCATTATGGCTACACCTTC. This codes for CASSKTGREGHYGYTF.

The chain links TRBV30 to TRBJ1-6, with 9 bases aligning to TRBD1. The CDR3 covers 16 residues. V lost 3 bases, J lost 6 bases, and 9 bases stayed unmatched. CDR1 is GTSNPN and CDR2 is SVGIG in the germline V gene (reference sequence). In nucleotides, the CDR3 is TGTGCCTGGAGACAACAGGGGGCGCGTACTAATTCACCCCTCCACTTT. Translating it yields CAWRQQGARTNSPLHF.

The genes are TRBV7-8 and TRBJ2-1, with D tentatively TRBD1 (5 bases). Germline V gene lookup returns CDR1 SGHVS and CDR2 FQNEAQ. The CDR3 is made up of 13 amino acids. V lost 3 bases to trimming and J lost 10 bases, with 13 bases between them. CDR3 residues: CASSLGRASEQFF. The CDR3 coding sequence is TGTGCCAGCAGCTTGGGCAGGGCAAGCGAGCAGTTCTTC.

The genes are TRBV27 and TRBJ2-2, with D unresolved. The CDR3 contains 14 residues. Germline values: CDR1 MNHEY, CDR2 SMNVEV (reference sequence). V was pared by 6 bases and J by 0 bases, with 8 bases between. The CDR3 protein is CASRENPNTGELFF. DNA for the CDR3: TGTGCCAGCAGAGAGAACCCGAACACCGGGGAGCTGTTTTTT.

The chain joins TRBV5-6 to TRBJ2-7; D not certain. V lost 0 bases to trimming and J lost 1 base, with 5 bases between them. The CDR3 has 13 amino acids. The germline V gene has CDR1 SGHDT and CDR2 YYEEEE. CDR3 sequence: CASSLVSSYEQYF. CDR3 DNA sequence: TGTGCCAGCAGCTTGGTTTCTTCCTACGAGCAGTACTTC.

This clonotype has just a few counts. This rearrangement joins TRBV7-8 to TRBJ2-2; the D is unclear. The CDR3 is made up of 15 amino acids. Germline CDR1 is SGHVS and CDR2 is FQNEAQ. The ends were cut back, 5 bases at V and 1 base at J, with 11 bases in the middle. The CDR3 loop reads CASSQRRGNTGELFF. The DNA for the CDR3 is TGTGCCAGCAGCCAGAGAAGAGGGAACACCGGGGAGCTGTTTTTT.

The chain joins TRBV5-6 to TRBJ1-3, with D perhaps TRBD1 (5 bases). Per the germline V gene, CDR1 is SGHDT and CDR2 is YYEEEE. The V gene lost 2 bases and the J gene lost 4 bases, with 13 bases spanning the gap. The CDR3 length is 15 residues. CDR3 sequence reads: CASSFGGFFGNTIYF. For the CDR3, the DNA is TGTGCCAGCAGCTTCGGGGGGTTTTTCGGAAACACCATATATTTT.

The J gene is TRBJ2-1, the V gene TRBV20-1; tentatively, D is TRBD1 or TRBD2 (5 bases each). This CDR3 comprises 14 residues. Trimming stripped 5 bases from V and 2 bases from J, with 13 bases between. Germline V gene data show CDR1 as DFQATT and CDR2 as SNEGSKA (reference sequence). The CDR3 region has the DNA TGCAGTGCTGGGGGTTCAGGGCCCTACAATGAGCAGTTCTTC. Amino acid sequence: CSAGGSGPYNEQFF.

In DNA form, the CDR3 reads TGTGCCAGCAGCCAAGATCGGCGGGGGGCAGGGGATGAGCAGTTCTTC. Amino acid sequence: CASSQDRRGAGDEQFF. The chain uses TRBV3-1 and TRBJ2-1; 8 bases are shared with TRBD2. CDR1 is LGHDT, CDR2 YNNKEL, per germline (reference sequence). CDR3 length: 16 residues. The V and J ends lost 0 bases and 8 bases, in that order; junction bases with no gene match: 9.

This chain joins TRBV12-5 and TRBJ1-4; TRBD1 matches at 7 bases. V dropped 5 bases and J dropped 5; count of bases not matched to a gene: 5. CDR1 is LGHNT, CDR2 FRNRAP, per germline. The CDR3 has 14 amino acids. The CDR3 is CASGTGQENEKLFF. The DNA for the CDR3 is TGTGCTAGTGGTACCGGACAGGAGAATGAAAAACTGTTTTTT.

CDR3: CASSQGQTSWNTEAFF. The CDR3 DNA sequence: TGTGCCAGCAGCCAGGGACAGACAAGCTGGAACACTGAAGCTTTCTTT. The J gene is TRBJ1-1, the V gene TRBV27; 7 positions agree with TRBD1. This CDR3 has 16 residues. Germline V gene data show CDR1 as MNHEY and CDR2 as SMNVEV (reference sequence). V was clipped by 6 bases and J by 1 base; unmatched bases: 11.

This clonotype was observed a few times. The gene calls are TRBV11-2 and TRBJ2-1; TRBD2 agrees at 10 bases. V was pared by 6 bases and J by 0 bases, with 2 bases of the junction left unmatched. CDR3 length: 15 amino acids. Germline lookup yields CDR1 SGHAT and CDR2 FQNNGV. Here the CDR3 reads CASSWTSGSYNEQFF. In DNA, the CDR3 is TGTGCCAGCAGTTGGACTAGCGGCTCCTACAATGAGCAGTTCTTC.

CDR3 DNA: TGCAGTATGGGGTCTGGAAACACCATATATTTT. Residues: CSMGSGNTIYF. This chain joins TRBV29-1 and TRBJ1-3, with D hard to call. The CDR3 covers 11 residues. The germline V gene encodes CDR1 SQVTM and CDR2 ANQGSEA.

The V gene is TRBV29-1, the J gene TRBJ1-2; 8 positions match TRBD1. V trimming: 3 bases; J trimming: 7 bases; junction bases outside the gene matches: 16. The CDR3 extends over 16 amino acids. Germline V gives CDR1 SQVTM, CDR2 ANQGSEA. This CDR3 is CSVEDRVRWRRGGYTF. CDR3 DNA: TGCAGCGTTGAGGACAGGGTCAGATGGCGGAGGGGTGGCTACACCTTC.

V is TRBV29-1 and J is TRBJ2-1; D remains ambiguous. V was clipped by 4 bases and J by 8 bases, with 15 bases between them. CDR3 length: 13 residues. Germline CDR1 reads SQVTM; CDR2 reads ANQGSEA. The CDR3 DNA reads as TGCAGCGTTGCCCCACTTTACGCCCATGAGCAGTTCTTC. Its protein product is CSVAPLYAHEQFF.

V gene TRBV9 combines with J gene TRBJ2-5; D might be TRBD1 (6 bases). V was trimmed by 2 bases and J by 3 bases, leaving 14 bases between them. CDR1 and CDR2 from the germline V gene are SGDLS and YYNGEE. The CDR3 covers 15 residues. CDR3 in amino acids: CASSVGTNGEETQYF. The CDR3 DNA sequence: TGTGCCAGCAGCGTGGGGACAAATGGTGAAGAGACCCAGTACTTC.

V usage is TRBV12-3 or TRBV12-4 and J usage is TRBJ1-2; D not certain. V was shortened by 3 bases and J by 4 bases, with 15 bases between the two germline ends. This CDR3 is 15 amino acids long. CDR3 nucleotides: TGTGCCAGCAGTTTGGGTGATTGGGCCACCTATGGCTACACCTTC. Translating it yields CASSLGDWATYGYTF.

V and J are TRBV15 and TRBJ1-5; D call uncertain. The CDR3 is 14 residues long. Per germline, CDR1 LNHNV and CDR2 YYDKDF (reference sequence). V gave up 0 bases and J gave up 9 bases, with 12 bases separating them. This CDR3 is CATSRDPISGPQHF. CDR3 bases: TGTGCCACCAGCAGAGACCCTATATCGGGGCCCCAGCATTTT. Full variable domain (rest looked up from reference TRBV15 and TRBJ1-5): DAMVIQNPRYQVTQFGKPVTLSCSQTLNHNVMYWYQQKSSQAPKLLFHYYDKDFNNEADTPDNFQSRRPNTSFCFLDIRSPGLGDTAMYLCATSRDPISGPQHFGDGTRLSIL.

This sequence joins TRBV9 and TRBJ1-3; D ambiguous. The CDR3 sequence is 17 residues long. Germline V lookup: CDR1 SGDLS, CDR2 YYNGEE. The V end lost 0 bases, the J end lost 0 bases, and 13 bases lay between the germline ends. The DNA of the CDR3 is TGTGCCAGCAGCGTAGGGTCGACGAGGATCTCTGGAAACACCATATATTTT. Translation: CASSVGSTRISGNTIYF.

The V gene is TRBV30, the J gene TRBJ1-2; D remains ambiguous. From germline, CDR1 is GTSNPN and CDR2 SVGIG (reference sequence). V was clipped by 1 base and J by 7 bases, with 10 bases between them. CDR3 length: 12 amino acids. This chain's CDR3 is CAWSAGQRGYTF. The DNA of the CDR3 is TGTGCCTGGAGTGCCGGCCAGCGTGGCTACACCTTC.

The chain carries TRBV3-1 and TRBJ2-5, with D perhaps matching TRBD1 or TRBD2 (6 bases each). CDR1 is LGHDT and CDR2 is YNNKEL in the germline V gene (reference sequence). This CDR3 has 15 residues. With 4 bases removed from V and 1 base from J, the gap between germline ends came to 13 bases. The CDR3 bases are TGTGCCAGCAGCCCAAATAGGGGGGTCCAAGAGACCCAGTACTTC. Its translation: CASSPNRGVQETQYF.

Only one count was recorded for this clonotype. The V call is TRBV20-1, the J call TRBJ1-2; 9 nucleotides line up with TRBD1. Trimming cost V 5 bases and J 7 bases; bases outside gene matches: 14. Germline values: CDR1 DFQATT, CDR2 SNEGSKA (reference sequence). CDR3 length: 15 amino acids. CDR3: CSAGTGGQRNGGYTF. The CDR3 nucleotides read TGCAGTGCTGGAACAGGGGGCCAACGGAATGGTGGCTACACCTTC.